A selection of T cell receptor beta chains follows, all from one sample in a study of blood T cell repertoires in COVID-19. The method was immunoSEQ multiplex PCR; TCRdb's version includes in-frame clones alone and lacks a portion of them. The sample lists fewer than 350,000 clones, about four fifths occurring once. Material for sequencing was peripheral blood. Receptors were obtained from a woman aged 60-75 years with active or convalescent COVID-19. CDR3s include the opening cysteine and the closing phenylalanine or tryptophan. A D gene is named only where the DNA matches it firmly. Size is stated for part of the rows, as once, few or many counts, or as a class when the clone is expanded.

d_call	clone_size	v_call	cdr3_length	j_call	cdr3_nt	cdr3_aa
NA	once	TRBV11-3	13	TRBJ1-5	TGTGCCAGCATCCGACAGAGCAATCAGCCCCAGCATTTT	CASIRQSNQPQHF
NA	NA	TRBV5-6	13	TRBJ2-7	TGTGCCAGCAGCTTCGGAGCGGCCGCCGAGCAGTACTTC	CASSFGAAAEQYF
NA	NA	TRBV7-8	15	TRBJ2-5	TGTGCCAGCAACCTCTTGGGGCTGGTCGTGGAGACCCAGTACTTC	CASNLLGLVVETQYF
NA	once	TRBV6-5	14	TRBJ2-1	TGTGCCAGCAGTTACGGACTAACTTACAATGAGCAGTTCTTC	CASSYGLTYNEQFF
NA	NA	TRBV27	13	TRBJ1-2	TGTGCCAGCAGAGGACAACCCAACTATGGCTACACCTTC	CASRGQPNYGYTF
NA	NA	TRBV12-3/TRBV12-4	13	TRBJ2-5	TGTGCCAGCAGTCCACTCTCTGGCGGAACCCCGTACTTC	CASSPLSGGTPYF
NA	NA	TRBV9	19	TRBJ2-5	TGTGCCAGCAGCGTAGCCCCTCCCGGGCAGGGCACTGCACAAGAGACCCAGTACTTC	CASSVAPPGQGTAQETQYF
TRBD1	NA	TRBV5-1	15	TRBJ1-1	TGCGCCAGCAGCTATGGGACAGGGACGAACACTGAAGCTTTCTTT	CASSYGTGTNTEAFF
NA	NA	TRBV6-2/TRBV6-3	14	TRBJ2-5	TGTGCCAGCAGTTACGACGGAGGCGGAGAGACCCAGTACTTC	CASSYDGGGETQYF
NA	NA	TRBV19	15	TRBJ1-2	TGTGCCAGTAGTAACCCGGAGGGGAATGTCTATGGCTACACCTTC	CASSNPEGNVYGYTF
TRBD2	NA	TRBV7-3	18	TRBJ2-3	TGTGCCAGCAGCTCCAACCCCCGACTAGCGGGGGCCACAGATACGCAGTATTTT	CASSSNPRLAGATDTQYF
NA	NA	TRBV2	13	TRBJ1-2	TGTGCCAGCAACGGGGGGCTTATCTATGGCTACACCTTC	CASNGGLIYGYTF
TRBD1	NA	TRBV19	14	TRBJ1-5	TGTGCCGGCCGGACAGGGCCCGGGGTGGGGCCCCAGCATTTT	CAGRTGPGVGPQHF
TRBD2	NA	TRBV27	14	TRBJ2-5	TGTGCCAGCAGCCCCGCCGGGGAGGGGGAGACCCAGTACTTC	CASSPAGEGETQYF
NA	NA	TRBV18	14	TRBJ1-2	TGTGCCAGCTCACCACGAGGGCTTGACTATGGCTACACCTTC	CASSPRGLDYGYTF
NA	NA	TRBV19	14	TRBJ1-5	TGTGCCAGTAGTATAGACAGTTTCAATCAGCCCCAGCATTTT	CASSIDSFNQPQHF
NA	once	TRBV2	17	TRBJ1-2	TGTGCCAGCAGTGAAAGGTACAGGGTGCCAGTTAACTATGGCTACACCTTC	CASSERYRVPVNYGYTF
TRBD2	NA	TRBV4-1	19	TRBJ2-7	TGCGCCAGCAGCCAAGATCGACTGTTCCAGCGGGGCGACCTCTACGAGCAGTACTTC	CASSQDRLFQRGDLYEQYF
TRBD1	NA	TRBV9	16	TRBJ2-2	TGTGCCAGCAGCGTCCTGGGGACAGGGGCAACCGGGGAGCTGTTTTTT	CASSVLGTGATGELFF
TRBD1	NA	TRBV4-2	18	TRBJ1-6	TGTGCCAGCAGCGCCGCCTTAAGACCGGGACAGGGTGGTTCACCCCTCCACTTT	CASSAALRPGQGGSPLHF
NA	NA	TRBV5-1	14	TRBJ1-1	TGCGCCAGCAGCGTGGGACACCTGAACACTGAAGCTTTCTTT	CASSVGHLNTEAFF
TRBD1	NA	TRBV7-2	14	TRBJ1-1	TGTGCCAGCAGCGCCCGGGACAGGGCCACTGAAGCTTTCTTT	CASSARDRATEAFF
NA	NA	TRBV4-3	14	TRBJ1-1	TGCGCCAGCAGCCAAGATTCAGGGAACACTGAAGCTTTCTTT	CASSQDSGNTEAFF
NA	NA	TRBV7-2	13	TRBJ1-5	TGTGCCAGCAGCTACCAGAGCAATCAGCCCCAGCATTTT	CASSYQSNQPQHF
TRBD2	NA	TRBV7-6	15	TRBJ2-1	TGTGCCAGCAGCTTGATCCCGGGGGGCTACAATGAGCAGTTCTTC	CASSLIPGGYNEQFF
TRBD2	once	TRBV29-1	15	TRBJ2-3	TGCAGTGAGAACTATAGCGGGGGGAAAACAGATACGCAGTATTTT	CSENYSGGKTDTQYF
NA	NA	TRBV19	15	TRBJ1-4	TGTGCCAGTAGTCCCTCACAGGAGCCTAATGAAAAACTGTTTTTT	CASSPSQEPNEKLFF
NA	NA	TRBV7-8	14	TRBJ2-3	TGTGCCAGCAGCTTAGCCGGCAACAGGGATACGCAGTATTTT	CASSLAGNRDTQYF
TRBD1	medium-sized	TRBV6-6	15	TRBJ1-5	TGTGCCAGCACCGGGACAGGGTCTAGGAATCAGCCCCAGCATTTT	CASTGTGSRNQPQHF
NA	NA	TRBV5-5	15	TRBJ1-5	TGTGCCAGCAGCCGTATGGGAGGGAGCAATCAGCCCCAGCATTTT	CASSRMGGSNQPQHF
TRBD1	once	TRBV28	14	TRBJ1-6	TGTGCCAGCAGTCAGGGGGACAGGGTGGTGGCCCTCCACTTT	CASSQGDRVVALHF
NA	NA	TRBV6-5	15	TRBJ1-1	TGTGCCAGCATTCAGGGCAGTCCTGCAGGCACTGAAGCTTTCTTT	CASIQGSPAGTEAFF
NA	NA	TRBV11-2	14	TRBJ2-3	TGTGCCAGCTGGGGGCTAGGGCGTGGAGATACGCAGTATTTT	CASWGLGRGDTQYF
TRBD1	NA	TRBV10-3	16	TRBJ2-1	TGTGCCATCAGTGAGTCCTCCGGACAGGGCAATAATGAGCAGTTCTTC	CAISESSGQGNNEQFF
NA	once	TRBV4-1	14	TRBJ2-2	TGCGCCAGCAGCCCTGGAGGCCCCACCGGGGAGCTGTTTTTT	CASSPGGPTGELFF
NA	NA	TRBV6-6	16	TRBJ1-2	TGTGCCAGCAGTTATGTTTGGGGGCACGGGTCTTATGGCTACACCTTC	CASSYVWGHGSYGYTF
NA	NA	TRBV3-1/TRBV3-2	14	TRBJ1-4	TGTGCCAGCAGCCAAGATCCGAGCAATGAAAAACTGTTTTTT	CASSQDPSNEKLFF
NA	NA	TRBV10-3	15	TRBJ1-4	TGTGCCATCAGTGATAGGCCACAGGGATATGAAAAACTGTTTTTT	CAISDRPQGYEKLFF
NA	NA	TRBV15	12	TRBJ1-2	TGTGCCACCAGCTACGCGGGTGCCGGCTACACCTTC	CATSYAGAGYTF
TRBD1	NA	TRBV6-5	14	TRBJ1-2	TGTGCCAGCACTCGGGACAGGGGGGACTATGGCTACACCTTC	CASTRDRGDYGYTF
NA	many	TRBV12-3/TRBV12-4	12	TRBJ1-2	TGTGCCAGCAGGATGACAGTGGCTGGCTACACCTTC	CASRMTVAGYTF
NA	many	TRBV14	12	TRBJ1-1	TGTGCCAGCAGCGGCCGGGGGACTGAAGCTTTCTTT	CASSGRGTEAFF
NA	NA	TRBV15	16	TRBJ2-1	TGTGCCACCAGCAGAGATTACGAGATCTCCTACAATGAGCAGTTCTTC	CATSRDYEISYNEQFF
NA	NA	TRBV6-5	14	TRBJ1-2	TGTGCCAGCAGTTATCGGGTTGACTCGAGTGGCTACACCTTC	CASSYRVDSSGYTF
NA	NA	TRBV18	14	TRBJ2-1	TGTGCCAGCTCACTCCGGACTTCCTACAATGAGCAGTTCTTC	CASSLRTSYNEQFF
TRBD1	NA	TRBV9	15	TRBJ2-7	TGTGCCAGCAGCGTAGGGGACAGCTCGACCTACGAGCAGTACTTC	CASSVGDSSTYEQYF
TRBD1	NA	TRBV5-6	17	TRBJ1-2	TGTGCCAGCAGCCGCCGGACAGGGGGCGCACGTCTCTATGGCTACACCTTC	CASSRRTGGARLYGYTF
NA	NA	TRBV3-1/TRBV3-2	15	TRBJ1-5	TGTGCCAGCAGCCCCGGGCCAGGACGGGGTCAGCCCCAGCATTTT	CASSPGPGRGQPQHF
TRBD1	NA	TRBV30	13	TRBJ2-7	TGTGCCTGGAGTGTCGGGACAGAGTACGAGCAGTACTTC	CAWSVGTEYEQYF
NA	few	TRBV5-6	13	TRBJ2-7	TGTGCCAGCAGCTTGACGGGTTCCTACGAGCAGTACTTC	CASSLTGSYEQYF
TRBD2	NA	TRBV3-1/TRBV3-2	16	TRBJ2-2	TGTGCCAGCAGCCAAGGCCCGGGACTAGGGACCGGGGAGCTGTTTTTT	CASSQGPGLGTGELFF
NA	NA	TRBV7-8	18	TRBJ2-2	TGTGCCAGCAGCTTAGAGGGGGTGACGGGGCCCCACACCGGGGAGCTGTTTTTT	CASSLEGVTGPHTGELFF
TRBD1	NA	TRBV6-4	15	TRBJ2-3	TGTGCCAGCAGCCTTTACTGGACAGGGGCAGATACGCAGTATTTT	CASSLYWTGADTQYF
NA	few	TRBV27	12	TRBJ2-7	TGTGCCAGCAGTTTACCTCGGGGGGAGCAGTACTTC	CASSLPRGEQYF
TRBD2	NA	TRBV30	14	TRBJ2-5	TGTGCCTGGAGCCTGGGACTAGCGGGAGAGACCCAGTACTTC	CAWSLGLAGETQYF
NA	once	TRBV7-2	13	TRBJ2-3	TGTGCCAGCAGTTCTACTCCCTTGGATACGCAGTATTTT	CASSSTPLDTQYF
TRBD2	NA	TRBV11-2	16	TRBJ2-1	TGTGCCAGCAGCTTGGGACTAGCGGGAGTCTACAATGAGCAGTTCTTC	CASSLGLAGVYNEQFF